These 25 T cell receptor beta chains were all obtained from the same sample, sequenced in a study of identical twins. TCRdb fed the 5' RACE reads into MiXCR, producing one record per CDR3 protein. The data hold approximately 550,000 distinct CDR3 sequences, with 20% to 25% observed a single time. Another study also made use of these data, one on yellow fever vaccine responses in identical twins.

Material for sequencing was CD4+ T cells sorted from blood. Receptors were obtained from a woman aged 18-35 years in good health.

CDR3 region: CASSPKDGRGQPQHF. For the CDR3, the DNA is TGTGCCAGCAGCCCAAAGGACGGGAGAGGACAGCCCCAGCATTTT. The chain couples TRBV7-9 to TRBJ1-5; no definite D call. Germline V lookup: CDR1 SEHNR, CDR2 FQNEAQ (reference sequence). V lost 5 bases to trimming and J lost 7 bases, with 18 bases between them. The CDR3 has 15 amino acids.

The chain couples TRBV11-2 to TRBJ1-1; no definite D call. Trimming cost V 5 bases and J 5 bases, with 15 bases left between them. Germline V gene lookup returns CDR1 SGHAT and CDR2 FQNNGV. The CDR3 contains 14 residues. This chain's CDR3 is CASSRGVVETEAFF. CDR3 DNA: TGTGCCAGCAGCCGCGGGGTGGTCGAGACTGAAGCTTTCTTT.

This clonotype appeared a few times. The V call is TRBV29-1, the J call TRBJ2-6, with 8 bases matching TRBD1. With 6 bases clipped from V and 2 bases from J, the junction kept 6 bases outside the gene matches. CDR1 and CDR2 (germline): SQVTM, ANQGSEA. CDR3 size: 15 residues. The DNA of the CDR3 is TGCAGCGTGGGACAGGCGGAAACTGGGGCCAACGTCCTGACTTTC. It translates to CSVGQAETGANVLTF.

This clonotype was recorded a few times. The chain joins TRBV14 to TRBJ2-6, with 12 bases aligning to TRBD2. V shed 4 bases and J 4 bases; nucleotides not matched to a gene: 23. The CDR3 runs to 23 residues. CDR1 SGHDN and CDR2 FVKESK come from the germline V gene. The CDR3: CASSPNRILAGGPYLGGANVLTF. In nucleotides, the CDR3 is TGTGCCAGCAGCCCCAACCGGATACTAGCGGGAGGACCATATTTGGGAGGGGCCAACGTCCTGACTTTC.

The chain uses TRBV20-1 and TRBJ2-7; perhaps TRBD1 as D (5 bases). This CDR3 comprises 13 residues. Germline V lookup: CDR1 DFQATT, CDR2 SNEGSKA (reference sequence). The V gene lost 2 bases and the J gene lost 6 bases, with 14 bases spanning the gap. The CDR3 region is CSARRDRRAEQYV. Here the CDR3 DNA reads TGCAGTGCTAGACGCGATCGCAGGGCCGAGCAGTACGTC.

The chain recombines TRBV19 with TRBJ1-1, with 7 bases fitting TRBD1. J lost 10 bases, V lost 5 bases, and 7 bases had no gene match. Germline V gene lookup returns CDR1 LNHDA and CDR2 SQIVND (reference sequence). The CDR3 is 12 residues long. CDR3 nucleotide sequence: TGTGCCAGTAGTGTCAGGGGGAGCCGAGCTTTCTTT. It translates to CASSVRGSRAFF.

Concerning this clonotype: At one end, the junction sequence differs from germline, possibly due to a read error. The chain has TRBV4-1 and TRBJ2-3; D might be TRBD2 (6 bases). Germline V lookup: CDR1 MGHRA, CDR2 YSYEKL. The CDR3 extends over 15 amino acids. CDR3 bases: TGCGCCAGCAGCCCCATTGGCGGGGCCACAGATACGAAGTATTTT. It specifies CASSPIGGATDTKYF.

This clonotype was counted between two and nine times. V and J are TRBV29-1 and TRBJ1-1; no reliable D call. Germline V gene sequence: CDR1 SQVTM, CDR2 ANQGSEA. The V gene lost 5 bases and the J gene lost 8 bases, with 24 bases spanning the gap. The CDR3 covers 15 residues. CDR3 amino acids: CSVRPIGTAGVEAFF. Written as DNA, the CDR3 is TGCAGCGTTCGCCCGATCGGAACTGCGGGAGTAGAAGCTTTCTTT.

The V and J genes are TRBV5-5 and TRBJ2-1, with D unresolved. The CDR3 has 13 amino acids. V lost 0 bases and J 8 bases, leaving 9 bases between the germline ends. CDR1 and CDR2 from the germline V gene are SGHKS and YYEKEE (reference sequence). CDR3 nucleotides: TGTGCCAGCAGCTTGGTTCTGAGAGATGAGCAGTTCTTC. Residues: CASSLVLRDEQFF. The full variable domain, in which reference TRBV5-5 and TRBJ2-1 provide the parts outside the CDR3, is DAGVTQSPTHLIKTRGQQVTLRCSPISGHKSVSWYQQVLGQGPQFIFQYYEKEERGRGNFPDRFSARQFPNYSSELNVNALLLGDSALYLCASSLVLRDEQFFGPGTRLTVL.

The table lists this clonotype with a few counts. The rearrangement joins TRBV12-3 or TRBV12-4 to TRBJ1-1, with 8 bases matching TRBD1. V lost 5 bases to trimming and J lost 1 base; unmatched junction nucleotides: 12. The CDR3 length is 17 residues. CDR3 sequence: CASSPRPVGTGNTEAFF. CDR3 coding DNA: TGTGCCAGCAGTCCTAGGCCAGTTGGGACAGGGAACACTGAAGCTTTCTTT.

This clonotype has more than one count but fewer than ten. This sequence joins TRBV28 and TRBJ2-1; 8 bases line up with TRBD2. Trimming at V came to 5 bases and at J to 4 bases, leaving 10 bases not matched to a gene. CDR1 is MDHEN and CDR2 is SYDVKM in the germline V gene. The CDR3 is made up of 16 amino acids. CDR3 protein: CASSHLGSGGYNEQFF. Written as DNA, the CDR3 is TGTGCCAGCAGTCATCTGGGGAGCGGGGGATACAATGAGCAGTTCTTC.

This chain uses TRBV20-1 with TRBJ2-7; 11 bases line up with TRBD1. Looked up from germline, CDR1 is DFQATT and CDR2 is SNEGSKA (reference sequence). After removal of 7 bases from V and 6 bases from J, the junction contained 8 bases not matched to a gene. The CDR3 is 13 residues long. DNA of the CDR3: TGCAGTGGTATAGGGACAGGGGGAGTCGAGCAGTACTTC. Translated: CSGIGTGGVEQYF.

A few counts support this clonotype. The chain recombines TRBV27 with TRBJ2-1, with D perhaps assigned TRBD1 or TRBD2 (5 bases each). The germline V and J ends were trimmed by 7 bases and 8 bases, with 15 bases remaining between them. Germline-derived CDR1 and CDR2 are MNHEY and SMNVEV (reference sequence). CDR3 length: 13 amino acids. CDR3 residues: CASKGAGLYEQFF. CDR3 nucleotide sequence: TGTGCCAGCAAAGGGGCGGGCCTTTATGAGCAGTTCTTC.

This clonotype was picked up one time. The rearrangement links TRBV12-3 or TRBV12-4 to TRBJ2-1, with 8 bases matching TRBD1. V was clipped by 3 bases and J by 6 bases; unmatched bases: 10. The CDR3 is made up of 16 amino acids. The CDR3 sequence: CASSFSPGQVVNEQFF. In DNA form, the CDR3 reads TGTGCCAGCAGTTTTTCCCCGGGACAGGTCGTCAATGAGCAGTTCTTC.

The chain is built from TRBV29-1 and TRBJ2-3; TRBD1 matches at 8 bases. CDR1 and CDR2 from the germline V gene are SQVTM and ANQGSEA. Trimming took 4 bases from V and 8 from J; bases not matched to a gene: 5. The CDR3 has 12 residues. In nucleotides, the CDR3 is TGCAGCGTTGGGCAGGGGGCTGGTACGCAGTATTTT. Amino acids: CSVGQGAGTQYF.

The rearrangement links TRBV12-3 or TRBV12-4 to TRBJ1-2, with a tentative D call TRBD1 (5 bases). Trimming took off 6 bases at V and 7 bases at J, with 21 bases between the two ends. There are 15 residues in the CDR3. CDR3 sequence (DNA): TGTGCCAGCAGCCTAGGGAGTGCAGGACAAAGTGGCTACACCTTC. Its protein product is CASSLGSAGQSGYTF.

The sample holds a few counts of this clonotype. V and J are TRBV6-1 and TRBJ2-5; TRBD2 agrees at 7 bases. This CDR3 has 13 residues. Unmatched junction bases numbered 6, after V lost 8 bases and J lost 3 bases. Germline CDR1 reads MNHNS; CDR2 reads SASEGT. CDR3 bases: TGTGCCAGCTCCCCGGGGGGTAAAGAGACCCAGTACTTC. Amino acids: CASSPGGKETQYF.

This clonotype has more than one count but fewer than ten. The rearrangement joins TRBV7-9 to TRBJ1-2, with 8 bases lining up with TRBD1. V lost 7 bases to trimming and J lost 7 bases; unmatched junction nucleotides: 11. Germline CDR1 is SEHNR and CDR2 is FQNEAQ (reference sequence). The CDR3 is 14 amino acids. This CDR3 reads CASTLQGAMGGYTF. DNA of the CDR3: TGTGCCAGCACGCTCCAGGGGGCGATGGGTGGCTACACCTTC.

This clonotype was counted only a few times. This chain uses TRBV18 with TRBJ1-4; perhaps TRBD1 as D (6 bases). V dropped 3 bases and J dropped 5 bases, with 7 bases sitting between them. Germline V lookup: CDR1 KGHSH, CDR2 LQKENI. There are 13 residues in the CDR3. CDR3 loop: CASSPDRNEKLFF. The CDR3 DNA reads as TGTGCCAGCTCACCGGACAGAAATGAAAAACTGTTTTTT.

The chain links TRBV29-1 to TRBJ2-1; no clear D gene. Trimming removed 0 bases from V and 8 bases from J, with 11 bases in between. The CDR3 is 13 amino acids. From germline, CDR1 is SQVTM and CDR2 ANQGSEA. This chain's CDR3 is CSVEEVEYHEQFF. The CDR3, as DNA: TGCAGCGTTGAAGAGGTCGAGTACCATGAGCAGTTCTTC.

The chain uses TRBV6-5 and TRBJ1-1; D unclear. Deletions cut 2 bases from V and 1 base from J, with 11 bases between. Germline CDR1 reads MNHEY; CDR2 reads SVGAGI. The CDR3 consists of 15 residues. As DNA, the CDR3 is TGTGCCAGCAGTTACCGGGTGGTCGGGAACACTGAAGCTTTCTTT. It specifies CASSYRVVGNTEAFF.

The chain recombines TRBV2 with TRBJ2-3; the D is unclear. The CDR3 extends over 15 amino acids. Per the germline V gene, CDR1 is SNHLY and CDR2 is FYNNEI. V gave up 6 bases and J gave up 0 bases, with 13 bases separating them. CDR3 coding DNA: TGTGCCAGCAGGCGCGCCCCTGCTAGCACAGATACGCAGTATTTT. Protein: CASRRAPASTDTQYF.

The chain employs TRBV12-3 or TRBV12-4 and TRBJ2-1, with TRBD1 matching 8 bases. The trim removed 3 bases at V and 5 bases at J, leaving 6 bases unmatched. CDR3 length equals 15 residues. The CDR3 DNA follows: TGTGCCAGCAGTTTTTCCGACAGGGGACACAATGAGCAGTTCTTC. As protein: CASSFSDRGHNEQFF.

The sample holds a few counts of this clonotype. The chain combines TRBV6-6 with TRBJ1-5, with no clear D. CDR1 and CDR2 from the germline V gene are MNHNY and SVGAGI (reference sequence). Between the trimmed V and J ends, which lost 6 bases and 0 bases, there was a span of 6 bases. The CDR3 loop spans 13 amino acids. CDR3 amino acids: CASREYSNQPQHF. The CDR3 DNA is TGTGCCAGCAGAGAATATAGCAATCAGCCCCAGCATTTT.

The chain joins TRBV6-2 or TRBV6-3 to TRBJ2-1; D is unclear. Germline CDR1 is MNHEY and CDR2 is SVGEGT. This CDR3 has 14 residues. Trimming took 7 bases from V and 0 from J, leaving 10 bases between them. The CDR3 nucleotides read TGTGCCAGCAAAATAGAGAGCTCCTACAATGAGCAGTTCTTC. The encoded protein is CASKIESSYNEQFF.